A selection of T cell receptor beta chains follows, all from one sample in a study of blood T cell repertoires in COVID-19. Profiled with immunoSEQ multiplex PCR; TCRdb holds only in-frame clones, not every one. The sample lists approximately 200,000 clones, approximately 88% occurring once. Sequenced: peripheral blood. These receptor sequences come from a woman aged 30 to 39 with acute or convalescent COVID-19. Each CDR3 is given with its conserved first and last residue. D genes are given only for firm matches. Rows may omit the clone size; those that give it use once, few, many or a size class.

>TRBV2|NA|TRBJ2-5|TRBD2
TGTGCCAGCAGTGAGCGGAGCGGGAGGGCCAGAGAGACCCAGTACTTC
CASSERSGRARETQYF
>TRBV3-1/TRBV3-2|NA|TRBJ2-1|TRBD2
TGTGCCAGCAGCCAGACTCCGGGACTAGCGGGATATGAGCAGTTCTTC
CASSQTPGLAGYEQFF
>TRBV21-1|NA|TRBJ2-2|NA
TGTGCCAGCACCTTTAGACAGGGGGCTATCGGGGAGCTGTTTTTT
CASTFRQGAIGELFF
>TRBV7-9|NA|TRBJ1-2|NA
TGTGCCAGCAGCAGGATCGGAGGTAACTATGGCTACACCTTC
CASSRIGGNYGYTF
>TRBV4-2|once|TRBJ2-7|NA
TGTGCCAGCAGCCAAGAGGCGAGACTACGGGGCGAGCAGTACTTC
CASSQEARLRGEQYF
>TRBV5-1|few|TRBJ2-7|TRBD2
TGCGCCAGCTCGGGACTAGCGGGAGACTACGAGCAGTACTTC
CASSGLAGDYEQYF
>TRBV7-7|NA|TRBJ2-2|NA
TGTGCTAGCAGCCCTGACTTGAACACCGGGGAGCTGTTTTTT
CASSPDLNTGELFF
>TRBV30|NA|TRBJ1-5|NA
TGTGCCTGGGCTCCCCTTGAACTCAATCAGCCCCAGCATTTT
CAWAPLELNQPQHF
>TRBV4-2|NA|TRBJ1-1|TRBD1
TGTGCCAGCAGCCAGCCCGACAGGGACACTGAAGCTTTCTTT
CASSQPDRDTEAFF
>TRBV29-1|NA|TRBJ2-6|TRBD2
TGCAGCGTTGAAGAAGGGAGGCGGGAGACTGGGGCCAACGTCCTGACTTTC
CSVEEGRRETGANVLTF
>TRBV29-1|NA|TRBJ2-1|TRBD2
TGCAGCGTTGAAGATCTTGGTGCGGGGGGCTACAATGAGCAGTTCTTC
CSVEDLGAGGYNEQFF
>TRBV10-1|NA|TRBJ2-7|NA
TGCGCCAGCAGTGAGTCGACTCTCGGGGACTACGAGCAGTACTTC
CASSESTLGDYEQYF
>TRBV4-2|NA|TRBJ2-7|NA
TGTGCCAGCAGCCGAGATGGTCATAGTGGCAGGCCATTCTCCTACGAGCAGTACTTC
CASSRDGHSGRPFSYEQYF
>TRBV23-1|NA|TRBJ1-1|NA
TGCGCCAGGGGCAGGAGGACTGAAGCTTTCTTT
CARGRRTEAFF
>TRBV7-9|NA|TRBJ2-7|NA
TGTGCCAGCAGTGGGGCCGCCCTCTACGAGCAGTACTTC
CASSGAALYEQYF
>TRBV9|NA|TRBJ1-2|NA
TGTGCCAGCAGCGTGACTCCCAAGGATTATGGCTACACCTTC
CASSVTPKDYGYTF
>TRBV5-1|NA|TRBJ2-4|TRBD1
TGCGCCAGCAGCTTGGGACAGGGGGACATTCAGTACTTC
CASSLGQGDIQYF
>TRBV25-1|once|TRBJ1-2|NA
TGTGCCAGCAGCTCAGGGGTTGGCTACACCTTC
CASSSGVGYTF
>TRBV11-2|NA|TRBJ2-2|NA
TGTGCCAGCAGCCCGATCCGGGGGAACACCGGGGAGCTGTTTTTT
CASSPIRGNTGELFF
>TRBV15|once|TRBJ2-5|NA
TGTGCCACCAGCAGAGAAAGGAGTTTGACCCAGTACTTC
CATSRERSLTQYF
>TRBV4-1|NA|TRBJ2-5|NA
TGCGCCAGCAGCCTATTCAGTTGGGAGACCCAGTACTTC
CASSLFSWETQYF
>TRBV5-5|NA|TRBJ2-7|TRBD2
TGTGCCAGCAGCAATCTAGCGGGAGGGCTCTACGAGCAGTACTTC
CASSNLAGGLYEQYF
>TRBV1|NA|TRBJ2-5|NA
TGCACCAGCAGCCACCGGACTAGTAAAGAAGAGACCCAGTACTTC
CTSSHRTSKEETQYF
>TRBV10-3|NA|TRBJ1-6|NA
TGTGCCATCAGTGAACCCGGGGGGCGACACTCACCCCTCCACTTT
CAISEPGGRHSPLHF
>TRBV20-1|NA|TRBJ2-7|NA
TGCAGCCCAGGTGAAACCTACGAGCAGTACTTC
CSPGETYEQYF
>TRBV11-2|NA|TRBJ2-7|NA
TGTGCCAGCAGCGCCGGGACGGGGGGCATCGAGCAGTACTTC
CASSAGTGGIEQYF
>TRBV4-2|once|TRBJ1-2|NA
TGTGCCAGCAGCCAAGACGTGGGCGGGGCTTATGGCTACACCTTC
CASSQDVGGAYGYTF